The T cell receptor beta chain described here comes from a study of cytomegalovirus exposure and HLA in healthy donors. Concerning this clone itself: The antigen is undetermined.

General study points: Association of a missense DCLRE1C variant with TCR beta V- and J-gene trimming was reported in a later analysis. TCR beta sequences numbering around 15,000 were associated with HLA alleles at 0.05 false discovery rate in a later analysis.

The donors were healthy bone marrow donors. This CDR3 is built from 17 residues. CDR1 SGDLS and CDR2 YYNGEE come from the germline V gene. The V gene lost 4 bases and the J gene lost 4 bases, with 21 bases spanning the gap. This PCR relied on a set of 60 Vbeta primers and 13 Jbeta primers. Some clones are missing from TCRdb's copy, which holds only in-frame ones; the method was immunoSEQ multiplex PCR. The sample holds 110,000 to 150,000 clones, approximately 80% seen once. The chain has TRBV9 and TRBJ2-1, with TRBD1 as a possible D gene (5 bases). Sequenced sample: PBMCs. The receptor comes from a male donor in good health and CMV-seronegative. The CDR3 DNA reads as TGTGCCAGCAGCACTGCACCTTCAGGGAAAAGGTACAATGAGCAGTTCTTC. It is translated as CASSTAPSGKRYNEQFF.